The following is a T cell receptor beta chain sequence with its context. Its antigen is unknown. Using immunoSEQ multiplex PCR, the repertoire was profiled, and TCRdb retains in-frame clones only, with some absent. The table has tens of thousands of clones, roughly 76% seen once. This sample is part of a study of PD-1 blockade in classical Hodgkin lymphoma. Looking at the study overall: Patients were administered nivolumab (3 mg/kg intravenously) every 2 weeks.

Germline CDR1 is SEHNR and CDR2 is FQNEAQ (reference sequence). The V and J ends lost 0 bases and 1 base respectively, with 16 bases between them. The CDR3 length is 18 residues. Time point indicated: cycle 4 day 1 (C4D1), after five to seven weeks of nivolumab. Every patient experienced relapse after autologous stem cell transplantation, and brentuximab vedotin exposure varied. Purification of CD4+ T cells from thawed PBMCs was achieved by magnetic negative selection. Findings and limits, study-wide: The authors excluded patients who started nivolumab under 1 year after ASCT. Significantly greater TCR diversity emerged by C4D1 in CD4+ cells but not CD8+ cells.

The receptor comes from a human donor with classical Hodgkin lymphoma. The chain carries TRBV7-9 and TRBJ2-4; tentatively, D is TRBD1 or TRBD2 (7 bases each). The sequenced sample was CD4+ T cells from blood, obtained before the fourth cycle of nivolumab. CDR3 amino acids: CASSLAQQGREAKNIQYF. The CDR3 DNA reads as TGTGCCAGCAGCTTAGCCCAACAGGGGCGGGAGGCCAAAAACATTCAGTACTTC.